A single sample gave rise to the 24 T cell receptor beta chains below, sequenced in a study of blood T cell repertoires in COVID-19. Profiling relied on immunoSEQ multiplex PCR, and the TCRdb table lists in-frame clones only, not all of them. The table records 85,000 to 110,000 clones, 87% of them present only once. What was sequenced was peripheral blood. These receptors were collected from a human donor in a cohort sampled during active COVID-19.

The J gene is TRBJ2-1, the V gene TRBV5-4; 9 nucleotides match TRBD1. CDR1 is SGHNT, CDR2 YYREEE, per germline (reference sequence). The CDR3 is 13 residues long. The ends lost 2 bases at V and 14 bases at J; junction bases unmatched: 8. Here the CDR3 DNA reads TGTGCCAGCAGCTTCTCGACAGGGGGAAGGGAGTTCTTC. Amino acids: CASSFSTGGREFF.

The rearrangement links TRBV10-1 to TRBJ2-2, with TRBD2 matching 9 bases. CDR3 length: 15 amino acids. Germline V gives CDR1 WNHNN, CDR2 SYGVQD (reference sequence). Germline trimming cut 7 bases from V and 7 bases from J; bases unmatched to any gene: 10. The CDR3 loop is CASISRAGGVGELFF. CDR3 nucleotide sequence: TGCGCCAGCATCTCGCGGGCGGGAGGGGTCGGGGAGCTGTTTTTT.

CDR3 sequence (DNA): TGTGCCAGCAGTTTAGTTGGGGAGGGCTACACCTTC. Encoded protein: CASSLVGEGYTF. The rearrangement links TRBV12-3 or TRBV12-4 to TRBJ1-2; D uncertain. V was pared by 1 base and J by 8 bases, with 8 bases between. The CDR3 totals 12 residues.

The rearrangement joins TRBV19 to TRBJ1-2; no clear D gene. The germline gives CDR1 LNHDA, CDR2 SQIVND (reference sequence). V shed 2 bases and J shed 7 bases, with 14 bases lying between them. The CDR3 is 14 amino acids. CDR3 coding DNA: TGTGCCAGTAGTATACAGAGAGTACCGGGTGGCTACACCTTC. Translation: CASSIQRVPGGYTF.

This clone was seen only once. CDR3 loop: CASSIRPGGTEAFF. Here the CDR3 DNA reads TGTGCCAGTAGTATCCGACCGGGGGGCACTGAAGCTTTCTTT. The chain joins TRBV19 to TRBJ1-1; D is possibly TRBD1 (5 bases). The ends were cut back, 3 bases at V and 4 bases at J, with 12 bases in the middle. There are 14 residues in the CDR3. Germline loops: CDR1 LNHDA, CDR2 SQIVND (reference sequence).

V and J are TRBV5-1 and TRBJ2-7; no reliable D call. This CDR3 is 14 amino acids long. V was clipped by 0 bases and J by 9 bases, with 16 bases between them. The germline V gene has CDR1 SGHRS and CDR2 YFSETQ. The CDR3 DNA sequence: TGCGCCAGCAGCTTGGCATTCCTTGAAAACGGGCAGTACTTC. Translation: CASSLAFLENGQYF.

The chain uses TRBV19 and TRBJ1-2; TRBD1 matches 7 bases. The CDR3 contains 14 residues. The germline V gene has CDR1 LNHDA and CDR2 SQIVND (reference sequence). J was trimmed by 0 bases and V by 8 bases; bases with no gene match: 6. The CDR3 region is CASGKQGSNYGYTF. CDR3 DNA: TGTGCCAGTGGAAAACAGGGGTCTAACTATGGCTACACCTTC.

The V call is TRBV19, the J call TRBJ2-5; tentative D call: TRBD1 (6 bases). The V and J ends lost 7 bases and 2 bases respectively, with 11 bases between them. Germline CDR1 is LNHDA and CDR2 is SQIVND (reference sequence). This CDR3 region has 13 residues. The CDR3 region is CASTPTGQETQYF. CDR3 nucleotides: TGTGCCAGTACCCCGACAGGTCAAGAGACCCAGTACTTC.

This chain uses TRBV10-1 with TRBJ2-1, with a tentative D call TRBD1 (6 bases). V lost 5 bases and J 8 bases, leaving 19 bases between the germline ends. Germline values: CDR1 WNHNN, CDR2 SYGVQD (reference sequence). This CDR3 is 15 amino acids long. CDR3 amino acids: CASSLDGTLSDEQFF. The CDR3 DNA follows: TGCGCCAGCAGTTTAGACGGGACACTAAGCGATGAGCAGTTCTTC.

The rearrangement joins TRBV19 to TRBJ1-4; 9 bases line up with TRBD1. Germline V CDR1 and CDR2: LNHDA, SQIVND (reference sequence). CDR3 length: 15 amino acids. Unmatched junction bases numbered 3, after V lost 4 bases and J lost 3 bases. CDR3 sequence reads: CASSRDRAANEKLFF. In DNA, the CDR3 is TGTGCCAGTAGTAGGGACAGGGCCGCTAATGAAAAACTGTTTTTT.

The CDR3, as DNA: TGTGCCAGCAGCGTAGACGGGGGCTCCTACAATGAGCAGTTCTTC. It specifies CASSVDGGSYNEQFF. The gene calls are TRBV9 and TRBJ2-1, with a tentative D call TRBD2 (6 bases). Germline CDR1 SGDLS, CDR2 YYNGEE. The V and J ends lost 0 bases and 0 bases respectively, with 7 bases between them. This CDR3 is built from 15 residues.

The chain joins TRBV19 to TRBJ1-1, with D unclear. This CDR3 is built from 15 residues. Germline-derived CDR1 and CDR2 are LNHDA and SQIVND (reference sequence). The V gene lost 6 bases and the J gene lost 0 bases, with 14 bases spanning the gap. CDR3 DNA: TGTGCCAGTAGACCCCGCCGGGAATTGAACACTGAAGCTTTCTTT. This sequence encodes CASRPRRELNTEAFF.

A remark on this clone: Its ends do not fully match the called genes, so a read error is possible. This chain links TRBV7-7 with TRBJ2-5; TRBD1 matches 7 bases. Germline lookup yields CDR1 SSHAT and CDR2 FNYEAQ (reference sequence). This CDR3 is 15 amino acids long. The CDR3 DNA sequence: TGTGCTAGCAGCTTAGCGCGAGGGGGCGAAGAGACCCAGTACTTC. Its protein product is CASSLARGGEETQYF. The variable domain in full, completed from reference TRBV7-7 and TRBJ2-5, reads GAGVSQSPRYKVTKRGQDVTLRCDPISSHATLYWYQQALGQGPEFLTYFNYEAQPDKSGLPSDRFSAERPEGSISTLTIQRTEQRDSAMYRCASSLARGGEETQYFGPGTRLLVL.

The chain has TRBV28 and TRBJ2-7; 12 bases are shared with TRBD1. CDR3 length: 17 amino acids. The germline CDR1 and CDR2 sequences are MDHEN and SYDVKM. The ends lost 1 base at V and 3 bases at J; junction bases unmatched: 7. The CDR3 bases are TGTGCCAGCAGTTTATTGGAAGGGGACAGGGGGCTCTACGAGCAGTACTTC. Protein: CASSLLEGDRGLYEQYF.

The V and J genes are TRBV3-1 (or the pseudogene TRBV3-2) and TRBJ2-2, with D unclear. The CDR3 is 12 residues long. Trimming pared 10 bases from V and 7 bases from J, leaving 13 bases between. Germline assignment: CDR1 LGHDT and CDR2 YNNKEL (reference sequence). This CDR3 is CATDSSNGELFF. In nucleotides, the CDR3 is TGTGCCACCGACTCGTCGAACGGGGAGCTGTTTTTT.

V usage is TRBV18 and J usage is TRBJ2-5; D gene ambiguous. CDR3 size: 12 residues. V was pared by 3 bases and J by 0 bases, with 2 bases between. CDR1 is KGHSH, CDR2 LQKENI, per germline. The CDR3 sequence is CASSPDQETQYF. The CDR3, as DNA: TGTGCCAGCTCACCCGACCAAGAGACCCAGTACTTC. Drawing the rest from reference TRBV18 and TRBJ2-5, the complete variable domain is NAGVMQNPRHLVRRRGQEARLRCSPMKGHSHVYWYRQLPEEGLKFMVYLQKENIIDESGMPKERFSAEFPKEGPSILRIQQVVRGDSAAYFCASSPDQETQYFGPGTRLLVL.

The genes are TRBV9 and TRBJ2-1; 8 bases fit TRBD2. The CDR3 totals 15 residues. CDR1 is SGDLS, CDR2 YYNGEE, per germline. With V trimmed by 3 bases and J by 3 bases, 5 bases remained unmatched. CDR3 sequence reads: CASSGPGTSYNEQFF. In DNA, the CDR3 is TGTGCCAGCAGCGGACCCGGGACTAGCTACAATGAGCAGTTCTTC.

This sequence joins TRBV19 and TRBJ2-1, with D perhaps TRBD1 (5 bases). V was trimmed by 8 bases and J by 6 bases, leaving 17 bases between them. The CDR3 is made up of 14 amino acids. CDR1 is LNHDA and CDR2 is SQIVND in the germline V gene (reference sequence). This CDR3 reads CASAPQTVGNEQFF. The CDR3, as DNA: TGTGCCAGTGCCCCGCAGACAGTAGGCAATGAGCAGTTCTTC. Variable domain in full (rest from reference TRBV19 and TRBJ2-1): DGGITQSPKYLFRKEGQNVTLSCEQNLNHDAMYWYRQDPGQGLRLIYYSQIVNDFQKGDIAEGYSVSREKKESFPLTVTSAQKNPTAFYLCASAPQTVGNEQFFGPGTRLTVL.

The chain links TRBV18 to TRBJ2-5; D unclear. The germline V gene encodes CDR1 KGHSH and CDR2 LQKENI. V gave up 4 bases and J gave up 2 bases, with 11 bases separating them. This CDR3 region has 14 residues. The chain's CDR3 is CASSLLPVQETQYF. In DNA form, the CDR3 reads TGTGCCAGCTCACTCCTGCCGGTGCAAGAGACCCAGTACTTC. Variable domain in full (rest from reference TRBV18 and TRBJ2-5): NAGVMQNPRHLVRRRGQEARLRCSPMKGHSHVYWYRQLPEEGLKFMVYLQKENIIDESGMPKERFSAEFPKEGPSILRIQQVVRGDSAAYFCASSLLPVQETQYFGPGTRLLVL.

This clone occurred once. The chain joins TRBV28 to TRBJ2-7; 7 bases are shared with TRBD1. J lost 6 bases, V lost 3 bases, and 5 bases had no gene match. The CDR3 sequence is 13 residues long. Per germline, CDR1 MDHEN and CDR2 SYDVKM. The CDR3 is CASSLTGFGEQYF. The CDR3 coding sequence is TGTGCCAGCAGTTTGACAGGGTTTGGCGAGCAGTACTTC.

The CDR3 reads CASSSGTAGYVGTEAFF. Written as DNA, the CDR3 is TGTGCCAGCAGCTCCGGGACAGCGGGTTATGTGGGCACTGAAGCTTTCTTT. The V and J genes are TRBV7-9 and TRBJ1-1; the match to TRBD1 covers 7 bases. The CDR3 is 17 amino acids. V was clipped by 4 bases and J by 4 bases; unmatched bases: 15. The germline V gene has CDR1 SEHNR and CDR2 FQNEAQ (reference sequence). The whole variable domain, remainder taken from reference TRBV7-9 and TRBJ1-1, is DTGVSQNPRHKITKRGQNVTFRCDPISEHNRLYWYRQTLGQGPEFLTYFQNEAQLEKSRLLSDRFSAERPKGSFSTLEIQRTEQGDSAMYLCASSSGTAGYVGTEAFFGQGTRLTVV.

This clone was found a few times. This sequence joins TRBV28 and TRBJ1-1, with 7 positions matching TRBD1. The CDR3 spans 16 residues. V trimming: 6 bases; J trimming: 10 bases; junction bases outside the gene matches: 20. Germline CDR1 reads MDHEN; CDR2 reads SYDVKM. In nucleotides, the CDR3 is TGTGCCAGCAGCCGACTCCCCGGGACAGAGGGTTGGGGAGCTTTCTTT. It specifies CASSRLPGTEGWGAFF. Combining the CDR3 with reference TRBV28 and TRBJ1-1 gives the whole variable domain DVKVTQSSRYLVKRTGEKVFLECVQDMDHENMFWYRQDPGLGLRLIYFSYDVKMKEKGDIPEGYSVSREKKERFSLILESASTNQTSMYLCASSRLPGTEGWGAFFGQGTRLTVV.

CDR3 amino acids: CASSQTGTGEGEKLFF. Here the CDR3 DNA reads TGCGCCAGCAGCCAGACAGGGACAGGGGAGGGTGAAAAACTGTTTTTT. The chain recombines TRBV4-1 with TRBJ1-4; 10 positions match TRBD1. The CDR3 is 16 amino acids. CDR1 and CDR2 (germline): MGHRA, YSYEKL. After removal of 3 bases from V and 7 bases from J, the junction contained 8 bases not matched to a gene.

The rearrangement joins TRBV27 to TRBJ1-2; D is possibly TRBD1 (5 bases). Per germline, CDR1 MNHEY and CDR2 SMNVEV (reference sequence). Trimming took 4 bases from V and 0 from J, leaving 6 bases between them. CDR3 size: 13 residues. The CDR3 sequence is CASSSTANYGYTF. Written as DNA, the CDR3 is TGTGCCAGCAGTTCGACAGCTAACTATGGCTACACCTTC.